Listed below are T cell receptor beta chains from one sample, sequenced in a study of technical replicates of blood from a handful of donors. Here immunoSEQ multiplex PCR was the method, and the copy in TCRdb shows in-frame clones only, minus some. The table records over 70,000 clones, just over 95% of them present only once. The sequenced material came from T cells isolated from PBMCs. All receptors come from a human donor in good health. Each CDR3 is given with its conserved first and last residue. The order of the fields is CDR3 protein, J gene, V gene.

CASSLSGSGNTIYF,TRBJ1-3,TRBV5-1
CASSEGGRAGWDEQFF,TRBJ2-1,TRBV25-1
CASSGLQATYEQYF,TRBJ2-7,TRBV2
CASSPTLELHYGYTF,TRBJ1-2,TRBV7-3
CASSLSAPPDKNTEAFF,TRBJ1-1,TRBV27
CASIGLAGAEQFF,TRBJ2-1,TRBV6-5
CASSPGDSANYGYTF,TRBJ1-2,TRBV18
CASSTNRGFIGYTF,TRBJ1-2,TRBV9
CASSTPSGSTDTQYF,TRBJ2-3,TRBV6-5
CACAGQINTEAFF,TRBJ1-1,TRBV30
CASSLSGEGGDTEAFF,TRBJ1-1,TRBV27
CASSLAAGGRYKTDTQYF,TRBJ2-3,TRBV5-8
CASSLTGLTEAFF,TRBJ1-1,TRBV5-1
CASSDKGDRGNTSDTNTGELFF,TRBJ2-2,TRBV6-4
CASSGFSGAYNEQFF,TRBJ2-1,TRBV5-1
CASSANREQETQYF,TRBJ2-5,TRBV25-1